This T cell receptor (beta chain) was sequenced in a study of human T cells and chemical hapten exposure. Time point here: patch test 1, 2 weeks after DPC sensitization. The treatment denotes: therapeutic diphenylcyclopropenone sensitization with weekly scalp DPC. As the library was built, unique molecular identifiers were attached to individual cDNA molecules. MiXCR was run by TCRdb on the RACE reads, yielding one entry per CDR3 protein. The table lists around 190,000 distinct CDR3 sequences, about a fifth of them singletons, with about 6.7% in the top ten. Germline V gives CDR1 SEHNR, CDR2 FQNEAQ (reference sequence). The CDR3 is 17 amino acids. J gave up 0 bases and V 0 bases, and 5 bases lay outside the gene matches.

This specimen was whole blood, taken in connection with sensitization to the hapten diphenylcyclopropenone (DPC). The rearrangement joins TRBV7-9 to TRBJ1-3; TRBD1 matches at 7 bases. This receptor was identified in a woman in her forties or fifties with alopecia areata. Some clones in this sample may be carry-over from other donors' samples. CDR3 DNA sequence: TGTGCCAGCAGCTTAGCCCAGGGACAGCTCTCTGGAAACACCATATATTTT. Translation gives CASSLAQGQLSGNTIYF.